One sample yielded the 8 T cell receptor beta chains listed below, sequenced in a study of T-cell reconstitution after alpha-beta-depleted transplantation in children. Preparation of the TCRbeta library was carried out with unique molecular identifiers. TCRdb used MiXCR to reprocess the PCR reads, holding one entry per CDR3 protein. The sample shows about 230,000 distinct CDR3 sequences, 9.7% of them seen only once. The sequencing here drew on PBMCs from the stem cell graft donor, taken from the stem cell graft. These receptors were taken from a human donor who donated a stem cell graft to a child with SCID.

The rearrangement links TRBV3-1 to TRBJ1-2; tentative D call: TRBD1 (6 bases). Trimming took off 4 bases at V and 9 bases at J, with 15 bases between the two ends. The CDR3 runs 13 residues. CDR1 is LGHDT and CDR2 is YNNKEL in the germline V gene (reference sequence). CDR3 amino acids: CASSPLGQTSYTF. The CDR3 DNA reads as TGTGCCAGCAGCCCCCTCGGACAGACCAGCTACACCTTC.

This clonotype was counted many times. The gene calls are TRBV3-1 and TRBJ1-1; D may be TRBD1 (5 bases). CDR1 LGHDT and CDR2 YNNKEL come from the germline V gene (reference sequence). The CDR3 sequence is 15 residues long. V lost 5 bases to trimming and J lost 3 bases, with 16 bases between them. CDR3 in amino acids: CASSGRVGLDTEAFF. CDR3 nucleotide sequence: TGTGCCAGCAGCGGACGGGTGGGGCTGGACACTGAAGCTTTCTTT.

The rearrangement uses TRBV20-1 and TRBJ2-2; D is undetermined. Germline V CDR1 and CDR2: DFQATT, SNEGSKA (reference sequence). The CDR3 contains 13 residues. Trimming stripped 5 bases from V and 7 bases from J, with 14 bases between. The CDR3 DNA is TGCAGTGCTGACCACCAAGGGTTCGGGGAGCTGTTTTTT. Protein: CSADHQGFGELFF.

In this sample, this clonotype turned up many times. The CDR3 DNA follows: TGCAGTGCCCGCACTAGCGGGAGCTCCTACAATGAGCAGTTCTTC. Amino acid sequence: CSARTSGSSYNEQFF. The chain combines TRBV20-1 with TRBJ2-1, with 11 bases aligning to TRBD2. V trimming: 6 bases; J trimming: 0 bases; junction bases outside the gene matches: 4. The CDR3 totals 15 residues. Per the germline V gene, CDR1 is DFQATT and CDR2 is SNEGSKA (reference sequence).

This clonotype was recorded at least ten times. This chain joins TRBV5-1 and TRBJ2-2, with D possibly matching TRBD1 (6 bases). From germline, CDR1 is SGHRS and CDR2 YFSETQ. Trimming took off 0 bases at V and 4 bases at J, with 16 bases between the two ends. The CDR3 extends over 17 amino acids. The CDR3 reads CASSLGQGSFGTGELFF. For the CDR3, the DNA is TGCGCCAGCAGCTTGGGGCAGGGGAGTTTCGGCACCGGGGAGCTGTTTTTT.

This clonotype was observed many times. CDR3 nucleotide sequence: TGCAGTGGCAGGGACAGGGTTACCGGGGAGCTGTTTTTT. Protein sequence: CSGRDRVTGELFF. The V and J genes are TRBV20-1 and TRBJ2-2; 9 bases line up with TRBD1. Germline-derived CDR1 and CDR2 are DFQATT and SNEGSKA (reference sequence). Germline trimming cut 7 bases from V and 5 bases from J; bases unmatched to any gene: 5. The CDR3 consists of 13 residues.

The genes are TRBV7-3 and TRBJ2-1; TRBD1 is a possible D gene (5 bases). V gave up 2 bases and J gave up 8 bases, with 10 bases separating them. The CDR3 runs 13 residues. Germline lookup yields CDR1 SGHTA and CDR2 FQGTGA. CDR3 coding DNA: TGTGCCAGCAGCTTAGTTCAGGGATATGAGCAGTTCTTC. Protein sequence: CASSLVQGYEQFF.

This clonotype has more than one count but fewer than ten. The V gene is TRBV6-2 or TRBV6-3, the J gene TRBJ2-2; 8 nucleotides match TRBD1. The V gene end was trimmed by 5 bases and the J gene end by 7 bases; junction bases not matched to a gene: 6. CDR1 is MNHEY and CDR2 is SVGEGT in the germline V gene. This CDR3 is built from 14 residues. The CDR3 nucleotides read TGTGCCAGCAGTCGGACAGGGTCGGTCGGGGAGCTGTTTTTT. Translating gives CASSRTGSVGELFF.